This is a list of T cell receptor beta chains from one sample in a study of T cells in Graves' hyperthyroidism and ophthalmopathy. TCRdb redid the calling of the multiplex PCR reads with MiXCR, one entry per CDR3 protein. The data show 660,000 or so distinct CDR3 sequences, 20% seen once. Sequencing input: blood. The receptors here all came from a man younger than 40 with Graves' ophthalmopathy. Each CDR3 is given with its conserved first and last residue. D genes are given only for firm matches. Size is omitted from some rows. Given values are once, few, many or a class for expanded clones.

TRBV20-1	few	TRBJ1-5	-	CSARERGGGNQPQHF	TGCAGTGCTAGAGAGCGTGGGGGGGGTAATCAGCCCCAGCATTTT
TRBV11-2	-	TRBJ2-7	TRBD2	CASSKLAGYEQYF	TGTGCCAGCAGCAAGTTAGCGGGCTACGAGCAGTACTTC
TRBV29-1	-	TRBJ2-3	TRBD2	CSVGGGRSDTQYF	TGCAGCGTTGGGGGCGGGAGGTCAGATACGCAGTATTTT
TRBV6-1	many	TRBJ1-5	-	CASSVTAGNNQPQHF	TGTGCCAGCAGTGTTACAGCAGGGAACAATCAGCCCCAGCATTTT
TRBV6-1	-	TRBJ2-7	TRBD2	CASTVAGSSYEQYF	TGTGCCAGCACCGTAGCGGGATCCTCCTACGAGCAGTACTTC
TRBV28	many	TRBJ1-2	-	CASRTEPYGYTF	TGTGCCAGCAGGACGGAACCCTATGGCTACACCTTC
TRBV2	-	TRBJ2-3	-	CASSPQRGMSTDTQYF	TGTGCCAGCAGCCCACAGCGAGGGATGAGCACAGATACGCAGTATTTT
TRBV20-1	-	TRBJ2-7	-	CSARDRTVASYEQYF	TGCAGTGCTAGAGATCGGACAGTAGCCTCCTACGAGCAGTACTTC
TRBV29-1	once	TRBJ1-6	-	CSVNSMYSPLHF	TGCAGCGTGAACAGCATGTATTCACCCCTCCACTTT
TRBV4-1	-	TRBJ2-3	-	CASRASGRDIVTDTQYF	TGCGCCAGCAGAGCCTCGGGGAGGGACATAGTCACAGATACGCAGTATTTT
TRBV28	few	TRBJ1-2	TRBD1	CASSLAGTGNPGYTF	TGTGCCAGCAGTCTTGCCGGGACAGGGAATCCTGGCTACACCTTC
TRBV4-1	-	TRBJ1-1	-	CASSQPTAREGNTEAFF	TGCGCCAGCAGCCAACCCACCGCGCGGGAGGGGAACACTGAAGCTTTCTTT
TRBV2	many	TRBJ1-1	-	CASSPQGTMNTEAFF	TGTGCCAGCAGTCCCCAGGGTACCATGAACACTGAAGCTTTCTTT
TRBV28	many	TRBJ1-5	-	CASSRIGGRSNQPQHF	TGTGCCAGCAGTAGGATTGGGGGCCGCAGCAATCAGCCCCAGCATTTT
TRBV13	-	TRBJ1-3	TRBD1	CASSSDLRGTGNTIYF	TGTGCCAGCAGCTCGGACCTCAGGGGGACGGGAAACACCATATATTTT
TRBV6-6	-	TRBJ2-2	-	CASSYSGPQRGGELFF	TGTGCCAGCAGTTACTCGGGCCCCCAGAGAGGCGGGGAGCTGTTTTTT
TRBV30	few	TRBJ2-1	TRBD2	CAWSATSGAYNEQFF	TGTGCCTGGAGCGCGACTAGCGGCGCATACAATGAGCAGTTCTTC
TRBV6-1	-	TRBJ1-5	-	CASTPDGSNQPQHF	TGTGCCAGCACCCCTGACGGAAGCAATCAGCCCCAGCATTTT
TRBV6-2/TRBV6-3	few	TRBJ1-2	TRBD1	CASTDGTGILNYGYTF	TGTGCCAGCACGGACGGGACAGGGATACTAAACTATGGCTACACCTTC
TRBV13	few	TRBJ1-2	-	CASSRIGQSYGYTF	TGTGCCAGCAGCCGAATAGGACAGAGTTATGGCTACACCTTC
TRBV11-2	few	TRBJ2-1	-	CASSLRLATKVLNEQFF	TGTGCCAGCAGCTTAAGGCTAGCCACTAAGGTCCTCAATGAGCAGTTCTTC
TRBV3-1	-	TRBJ1-1	TRBD1	CASSQQGAYTEAFF	TGTGCCAGCAGCCAGCAGGGGGCTTACACTGAAGCTTTCTTT
TRBV4-2	-	TRBJ2-2	TRBD2	CASSPAGTSGRGELFF	TGTGCCAGCAGCCCCGCCGGGACTAGCGGGAGAGGGGAGCTGTTTTTT
TRBV7-2	many	TRBJ2-1	-	CASSSLGYEQFF	TGTGCCAGCAGCTCTTTGGGGTATGAGCAGTTCTTC
TRBV20-1	-	TRBJ2-1	TRBD2	CSASGTSPNNEQFF	TGCAGTGCGTCCGGGACTAGCCCCAACAATGAGCAGTTCTTC
TRBV11-2	few	TRBJ2-3	-	CASSPIPTDTQYF	TGTGCCAGCAGCCCGATCCCCACAGATACGCAGTATTTT
TRBV2	few	TRBJ1-3	-	CASSEGPALSGNTIYF	TGTGCCAGCAGTGAAGGGCCAGCCCTCTCTGGAAACACCATATATTTT
TRBV3-1	few	TRBJ2-2	-	CASRLRTGELFF	TGTGCCAGCAGACTGCGCACCGGGGAGCTGTTTTTT
TRBV6-2/TRBV6-3	few	TRBJ1-2	-	CASLTEDTFNYGYTF	TGTGCCAGCCTTACCGAGGATACGTTCAACTATGGCTACACCTTC